Shown below are 2 T cell receptor beta chains from a single sample sequenced in a study of T-cell memory formation after mild COVID-19. Each CDR3 protein gets one entry after TCRdb re-called the 5' RACE reads with MiXCR. The profile shows around 180,000 distinct CDR3 sequences, approximately 17% of them singletons. Sequencing was done on a sample of PBMCs or a T cell subset sorted from them (not recorded which). Receptors were obtained from a man aged 18-30 years who had mild COVID-19 (a few samples of this study predate the infection). Cell type and time point are not known.

This rearrangement joins TRBV7-6 to TRBJ2-7; no reliable D call. Deletions cut 0 bases from V and 5 bases from J, with 8 bases between. CDR3 length: 13 amino acids. CDR1 and CDR2 (germline): SGHVS, FNYEAQ. CDR3 nucleotides: TGTGCCAGCAGCTTAGCTAGGCACAACGAGCAGTACTTC. Amino acids: CASSLARHNEQYF.

The gene calls are TRBV4-1 and TRBJ1-4, with D possibly matching TRBD1 (6 bases). The CDR3 is made up of 15 amino acids. V was clipped by 4 bases and J by 4 bases, with 13 bases between them. Germline CDR1 reads MGHRA; CDR2 reads YSYEKL. The CDR3 coding sequence is TGCGCCAGCAGCCGAAACGGACAGAATAATGAAAAACTGTTTTTT. This translates into CASSRNGQNNEKLFF.